The 2 T cell receptor beta chains below all came from one sample that was sequenced in a study of PD-L1 blockade in urothelial cancer. Here immunoSEQ multiplex PCR was the method, and the copy in TCRdb shows in-frame clones only, minus some. This table has over 20,000 clones, around 88% appearing once. Sample: PBMCs, taken around atezolizumab (anti-PD-L1) treatment. These receptors all stem from a man in his fifties or sixties with urothelial cancer.

The chain employs TRBV13 and TRBJ2-1; 7 bases are shared with TRBD2. The CDR3 runs 13 residues. V shed 10 bases, J shed 4 bases, and the junction held 7 bases outside the gene matches. Per the germline V gene, CDR1 is PRHDT and CDR2 is FYEKMQ (reference sequence). CDR3 DNA: TGTGCCACCGAGGCGGGAGCTTACAATGAGCAGTTCTTC. This encodes CATEAGAYNEQFF.

The rearrangement links TRBV9 to TRBJ1-3; 8 bases are a match to TRBD1. Unmatched junction bases numbered 5, after V lost 4 bases and J lost 2 bases. CDR3 length: 15 amino acids. Germline CDR1 reads SGDLS; CDR2 reads YYNGEE. CDR3 bases: TGTGCCAGCAGCTCTACGACAGGGGCTGGAAACACCATATATTTT. This translates into CASSSTTGAGNTIYF.